A single sample is the source of the 10 T cell receptor beta chains below, sequenced in a study of shared clonotypes between healthy human individuals. Using immunoSEQ multiplex PCR, the repertoire was profiled, and TCRdb retains in-frame clones only, with some absent. The table has about 2.1 million clones, about 93% seen once. Terminally differentiated effector memory CD45RA+ cells were excluded by CCR7 positive selection of CD45RO-negative cells. Sequencing used naive CD8+ T cells from PBMCs. All receptors derive from a man between 18 and 29 years old in good health. Some clones in this sample may be carry-over from other donors' samples.

The chain has TRBV11-2 and TRBJ1-5, with D perhaps TRBD1 (5 bases). V gave up 2 bases and J gave up 6 bases, with 14 bases separating them. This CDR3 contains 15 residues. Germline V gives CDR1 SGHAT, CDR2 FQNNGV. The CDR3 DNA reads TGTGCCAGCAGCTTATCTTGGGACCTTGGTCAGCCCCAGCATTTT. It is translated as CASSLSWDLGQPQHF.

The gene calls are TRBV27 and TRBJ2-5; D is undetermined. This CDR3 is built from 14 residues. V dropped 3 bases and J dropped 5 bases, with 13 bases sitting between them. Germline V gene lookup returns CDR1 MNHEY and CDR2 SMNVEV (reference sequence). The CDR3 sequence is CASSFRTPRETQYF. The CDR3, as DNA: TGTGCCAGCAGTTTCCGGACGCCCCGGGAGACCCAGTACTTC.

This chain joins TRBV13 and TRBJ2-1; 12 bases fit TRBD2. The CDR3 has 16 residues. V shed 4 bases and J 5 bases; nucleotides not matched to a gene: 6. Germline CDR1 PRHDT, CDR2 FYEKMQ (reference sequence). CDR3 in DNA: TGTGCCAGCAGCTCCCGACTAGCGGGAGAGGACAATGAGCAGTTCTTC. Amino acids: CASSSRLAGEDNEQFF. Full variable domain (missing parts from reference TRBV13 and TRBJ2-1): AAGVIQSPRHLIKEKRETATLKCYPIPRHDTVYWYQQGPGQDPQFLISFYEKMQSDKGSIPDRFSAQQFSDYHSELNMSSLELGDSALYFCASSSRLAGEDNEQFFGPGTRLTVL.

J is TRBJ1-5 and V is TRBV28; a weak D match, TRBD1 (5 bases). V lost 6 bases and J lost 9, with 12 bases in between. The CDR3 runs to 12 residues. Germline V lookup: CDR1 MDHEN, CDR2 SYDVKM. The CDR3 spells CASRGGFLPQHF. The CDR3 DNA sequence: TGTGCCAGCAGGGGGGGGTTTTTGCCCCAGCATTTT.

In this sample, this clone turned up once. This chain uses TRBV30 with TRBJ2-7; 7 bases match TRBD2. Germline trimming cut 4 bases from V and 0 bases from J; bases unmatched to any gene: 9. The CDR3 has 15 residues. The V gene's germline CDR1 is GTSNPN and CDR2 SVGIG (reference sequence). The CDR3 region has the DNA TGTGCCTGGAACATCGCGGGCGGGAGCTCCTACGAGCAGTACTTC. Protein sequence: CAWNIAGGSSYEQYF.

Turning to this clone: The same CDR3 arises from other DNA sequences in this sample as well. The chain uses TRBV25-1 and TRBJ2-1, with D unresolved. Trimming shortened V by 4 bases and J by 4 bases, and 2 bases separated the two germline ends. Germline V lookup: CDR1 MGHDK, CDR2 SYGVNS. The CDR3 extends over 11 amino acids. The CDR3 nucleotides are TGTGCCAGCAGTGGTTACAATGAGCAGTTCTTC. Protein: CASSGYNEQFF.

The gene calls are TRBV27 and TRBJ2-7, with D unresolved. The CDR3 sequence is 14 residues long. Trimming removed 3 bases at V and 5 bases at J, with 14 bases between. In germline, CDR1 is MNHEY, CDR2 SMNVEV (reference sequence). The CDR3 DNA is TGTGCCAGCAGTTTTGTCTGGGGTACGGACGAGCAGTACTTC. This codes for CASSFVWGTDEQYF.

The genes are TRBV28 and TRBJ2-6, with D possibly being TRBD1 or TRBD2 (5 bases each). The CDR3 consists of 16 residues. The germline V gene encodes CDR1 MDHEN and CDR2 SYDVKM. V was pared by 2 bases and J by 2 bases, with 10 bases between. In DNA form, the CDR3 reads TGTGCCAGCAGTTTAGGGTGGGGGACTGGGGCCAACGTCCTGACTTTC. Translation: CASSLGWGTGANVLTF.

The chain couples TRBV25-1 to TRBJ1-2; D is uncertain. Germline V gives CDR1 MGHDK, CDR2 SYGVNS. There are 14 residues in the CDR3. The germline V and J ends were trimmed by 3 bases and 4 bases, with 12 bases remaining between them. The CDR3, as DNA: TGTGCCAGCAGTGATTGGTACACCAGCTATGGCTACACCTTC. Translation gives CASSDWYTSYGYTF.

For the CDR3, the DNA is TGTGCCAGCAGCCCCGAGGGGGGGCGAGGCACTGAAGCTTTCTTT. Its protein product is CASSPEGGRGTEAFF. V usage is TRBV7-9 and J usage is TRBJ1-1, with D perhaps TRBD1 (6 bases). Per the germline V gene, CDR1 is SEHNR and CDR2 is FQNEAQ (reference sequence). V was pared by 5 bases and J by 4 bases, with 17 bases between. This CDR3 region has 15 residues. Looking up the rest from reference TRBV7-9 and TRBJ1-1 gives the full variable domain: DTGVSQNPRHKITKRGQNVTFRCDPISEHNRLYWYRQTLGQGPEFLTYFQNEAQLEKSRLLSDRFSAERPKGSFSTLEIQRTEQGDSAMYLCASSPEGGRGTEAFFGQGTRLTVV.